This T cell receptor (beta chain) was captured by sequencing in a study of blood T cell repertoires in COVID-19. As for the study in general: The samples span acute and convalescent COVID-19 from the United States, Italy and Spain. PBMCs, B-cell-depleted T cells, or T cells provided the cDNA or gDNA that made up the material.

Original handling: Amplification with reference gene primers provided the estimates of nucleated cell counts. The assay was immunoSEQ multiplex PCR, and TCRdb's table has in-frame clones only and misses some. That table supplies the V and J calls and clone size; D and trimming were determined from the DNA. Found here are 440,000 or so clones, roughly 90% of them singletons; the top ten hold about 1.4%. Seattle patient enrollment occurred during active infection, with longitudinal follow-up thereafter. The V gene's germline CDR1 is GTSNPN and CDR2 SVGIG (reference sequence). Trimming pared 4 bases from V and 8 bases from J, leaving 11 bases between. This CDR3 spans 11 amino acids.

The chain combines TRBV30 with TRBJ1-2; possibly TRBD1 for D (6 bases). The sample comprised peripheral blood. The clonotype comes from a middle-aged woman with COVID-19, enrolled during active disease. The CDR3 DNA reads TGTGCCTGGAAAACAGGGCTGGGCTACACCTTC. Translated, it gives CAWKTGLGYTF.